The 16 T cell receptor beta chains below all came from one sample that was sequenced in a study of T cell changes during pregnancy in multiple sclerosis. This table comes from immunoSEQ multiplex PCR, and its TCRdb copy is limited to in-frame clones, with some not included. The data hold roughly 62,000 clones, with about nine tenths observed a single time. This specimen was peripheral blood, taken in the first trimester of pregnancy. Every receptor here comes from a female donor with multiple sclerosis, enrolled in a pregnancy study.

This chain joins TRBV9 and TRBJ2-2; D gene ambiguous. The CDR3 is 16 residues long. Germline V CDR1 and CDR2: SGDLS, YYNGEE. Deletions cut 0 bases from V and 9 bases from J, with 18 bases between. CDR3 residues: CASSVAGSRPSRELFF. CDR3 in DNA: TGTGCCAGCAGCGTAGCGGGTAGCCGACCCTCGCGGGAGCTGTTTTTT. The full variable domain, with the rest looked up from reference TRBV9 and TRBJ2-2, is DSGVTQTPKHLITATGQRVTLRCSPRSGDLSVYWYQQSLDQGLQFLIQYYNGEERAKGNILERFSAQQFPDLHSELNLSSLELGDSALYFCASSVAGSRPSRELFFGEGSRLTVL.

This rearrangement joins TRBV6-1 to TRBJ1-1; D is possibly TRBD1 (5 bases). CDR1 is MNHNS, CDR2 SASEGT, per germline. V was clipped by 4 bases and J by 3 bases, with 12 bases between them. The CDR3 totals 14 residues. This chain's CDR3 is CASSVPTVDTEAFF. The CDR3 nucleotides are TGTGCCAGCAGTGTACCGACAGTTGACACTGAAGCTTTCTTT.

V usage is TRBV19 and J usage is TRBJ1-2, with 9 positions matching TRBD1. There are 15 residues in the CDR3. The V segment lost 3 bases and the J segment 4 bases; nucleotides outside the gene matches: 6. Germline values: CDR1 LNHDA, CDR2 SQIVND (reference sequence). The CDR3 nucleotides are TGTGCCAGTAGTATGGGGTTGGACAGGGGCTATGGCTACACCTTC. Amino acid sequence: CASSMGLDRGYGYTF.

This clone appeared once. The chain employs TRBV5-1 and TRBJ2-1; 12 positions agree with TRBD2. The CDR3 totals 14 residues. CDR1 is SGHRS, CDR2 YFSETQ, per germline. The J segment lost 7 bases and the V segment lost 6 bases, leaving 5 bases of the junction unmatched. CDR3 sequence: CASTITSGGNEQFF. The CDR3 nucleotides read TGCGCCAGCACCATAACTAGCGGGGGGAATGAGCAGTTCTTC.

V and J are TRBV11-2 and TRBJ2-3, with 9 bases lining up with TRBD2. V dropped 1 base and J dropped 0; count of bases not matched to a gene: 5. CDR1 is SGHAT and CDR2 is FQNNGV in the germline V gene. There are 17 residues in the CDR3. DNA for the CDR3: TGTGCCAGCAGCTTAGGCGTCCTAGCGGGGAGCACAGATACGCAGTATTTT. Translated: CASSLGVLAGSTDTQYF.

Here the CDR3 reads CASSQDHSTGLGAIKGYTF. CDR3 coding DNA: TGCGCCAGCAGCCAAGATCATTCAACAGGGTTAGGCGCTATTAAGGGCTACACCTTC. The rearrangement links TRBV4-3 to TRBJ1-2; possibly TRBD1 for D (6 bases). V was cut by 0 bases and J by 8 bases, with 28 bases left in between. This CDR3 has 19 amino acids. Germline V CDR1 and CDR2: LGHNA, YSLEER.

The V call is TRBV14, the J call TRBJ2-4; possible D gene TRBD1, 5 bases. Germline lookup yields CDR1 SGHDN and CDR2 FVKESK. This CDR3 is built from 16 residues. Trimming cost V 0 bases and J 5 bases, with 14 bases left between them. Here the CDR3 reads CASSQDRRGYENIQYF. The CDR3 nucleotides are TGTGCCAGCAGCCAAGATCGAAGGGGTTATGAAAACATTCAGTACTTC.

This clone was counted a single time. V gene TRBV14 combines with J gene TRBJ1-4; a possible D gene is TRBD1 (5 bases). This CDR3 has 16 residues. The germline gives CDR1 SGHDN, CDR2 FVKESK. V lost 7 bases and J 4 bases, leaving 19 bases between the germline ends. The CDR3 nucleotides read TGTGCCAGCATCCCCTTCAAGACAGCCGATAATGAAAAACTGTTTTTT. Translating it yields CASIPFKTADNEKLFF.

This clone was counted once. The V call is TRBV15, the J call TRBJ2-5, with TRBD2 matching 8 bases. J lost 4 bases, V lost 0 bases, and 7 bases had no gene match. The CDR3 is made up of 16 amino acids. Germline CDR1 and CDR2: LNHNV and YYDKDF (reference sequence). CDR3 sequence (DNA): TGTGCCACCAGCAGAGATCTTGGTAGCGGGGCAGAGACCCAGTACTTC. It translates to CATSRDLGSGAETQYF.

V gene TRBV5-1 combines with J gene TRBJ2-1; TRBD2 matches at 7 bases. The CDR3 has 15 amino acids. The trim removed 4 bases at V and 6 bases at J, leaving 10 bases unmatched. The germline CDR1 and CDR2 sequences are SGHRS and YFSETQ. The CDR3 region has the DNA TGCGCCAGCAGCCCCAAGGCGGGAGAGGCCAATGAGCAGTTCTTC. Encoded protein: CASSPKAGEANEQFF.

The V call is TRBV11-2, the J call TRBJ1-1; D gene unclear. This CDR3 has 14 residues. CDR1 is SGHAT, CDR2 FQNNGV, per germline. V dropped 8 bases and J dropped 0 bases, with 13 bases sitting between them. CDR3 DNA: TGTGCCAGCGGTCAGAATGTTTTGAACACTGAAGCTTTCTTT. Translating gives CASGQNVLNTEAFF.

V and J are TRBV11-2 and TRBJ2-1, with a weak D call TRBD1 (5 bases). The CDR3 loop spans 13 amino acids. The V and J ends lost 6 bases and 3 bases respectively, with 9 bases between them. Germline CDR1 is SGHAT and CDR2 is FQNNGV. The CDR3: CASRTAIYNEQFF. The CDR3 region has the DNA TGTGCCAGCAGGACAGCCATCTACAATGAGCAGTTCTTC.

In DNA, the CDR3 is TGTGCCATCCGGCGCAGGGCTTATTACGAGCAGTACTTC. It yields the protein CAIRRRAYYEQYF. The V and J genes are TRBV5-8 and TRBJ2-7; D is perhaps TRBD1 (5 bases). Trimming removed 9 bases at V and 4 bases at J, with 17 bases between. Looked up from germline, CDR1 is SGHTS and CDR2 is YDEGEE. This CDR3 contains 13 residues.

The chain carries TRBV2 and TRBJ2-3; 8 bases fit TRBD2. Losses at the gene ends were 3 bases for V and 9 bases for J; bases not matched to a gene: 11. The germline V gene encodes CDR1 SNHLY and CDR2 FYNNEI. The CDR3 is made up of 15 amino acids. The CDR3 protein is CASSDNRRGGITQYF. The CDR3 DNA sequence: TGTGCCAGCAGTGATAATAGACGGGGGGGGATCACGCAGTATTTT.

The chain has TRBV27 and TRBJ2-7; 8 nucleotides align to TRBD1. Germline assignment: CDR1 MNHEY and CDR2 SMNVEV (reference sequence). With 7 bases clipped from V and 6 bases from J, the junction kept 14 bases outside the gene matches. This CDR3 comprises 15 residues. CDR3 amino acids: CASTRLGTGPFEQYF. Written as DNA, the CDR3 is TGTGCCAGCACCCGGTTAGGGACAGGCCCTTTCGAGCAGTACTTC.

The rearrangement uses TRBV5-4 and TRBJ1-1; tentatively, D is TRBD1 (6 bases). The CDR3 totals 14 residues. CDR1 and CDR2 (germline): SGHNT, YYREEE (reference sequence). The V end was cut by 4 bases, the J end by 0 bases, with 10 bases between. The CDR3 DNA sequence: TGTGCCAGCAGCCACAGGGAGATGAACACTGAAGCTTTCTTT. Its protein product is CASSHREMNTEAFF. Looking up the rest from reference TRBV5-4 and TRBJ1-1 gives the full variable domain: ETGVTQSPTHLIKTRGQQVTLRCSSQSGHNTVSWYQQALGQGPQFIFQYYREEENGRGNFPPRFSGLQFPNYSSELNVNALELDDSALYLCASSHREMNTEAFFGQGTRLTVV.